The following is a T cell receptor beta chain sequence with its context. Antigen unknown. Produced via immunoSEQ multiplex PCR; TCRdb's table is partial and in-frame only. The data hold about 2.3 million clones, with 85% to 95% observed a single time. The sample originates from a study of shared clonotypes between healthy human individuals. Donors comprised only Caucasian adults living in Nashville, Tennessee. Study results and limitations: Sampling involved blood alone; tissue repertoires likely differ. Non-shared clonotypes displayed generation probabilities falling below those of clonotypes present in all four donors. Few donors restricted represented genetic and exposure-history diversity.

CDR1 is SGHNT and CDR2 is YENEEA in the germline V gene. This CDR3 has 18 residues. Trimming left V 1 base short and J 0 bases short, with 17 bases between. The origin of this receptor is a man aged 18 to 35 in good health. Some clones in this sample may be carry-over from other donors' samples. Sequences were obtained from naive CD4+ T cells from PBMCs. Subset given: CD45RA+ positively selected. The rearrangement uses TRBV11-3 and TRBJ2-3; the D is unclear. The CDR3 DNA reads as TGTGCCAGCAGCTTAGGGCTCTCCATGGGCCCTAGCACAGATACGCAGTATTTT. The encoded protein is CASSLGLSMGPSTDTQYF.